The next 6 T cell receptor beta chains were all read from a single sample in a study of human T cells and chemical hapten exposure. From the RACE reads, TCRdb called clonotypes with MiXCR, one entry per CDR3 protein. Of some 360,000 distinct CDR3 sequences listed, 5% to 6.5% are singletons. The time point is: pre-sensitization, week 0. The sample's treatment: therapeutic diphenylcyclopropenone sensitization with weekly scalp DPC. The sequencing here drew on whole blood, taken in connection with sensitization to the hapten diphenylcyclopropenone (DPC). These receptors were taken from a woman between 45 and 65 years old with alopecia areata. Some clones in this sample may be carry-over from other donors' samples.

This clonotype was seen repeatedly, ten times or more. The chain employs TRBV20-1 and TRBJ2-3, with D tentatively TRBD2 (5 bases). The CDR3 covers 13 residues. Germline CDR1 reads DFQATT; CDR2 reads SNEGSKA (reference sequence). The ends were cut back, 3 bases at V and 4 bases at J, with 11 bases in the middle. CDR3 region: CSASRRVADTQYF. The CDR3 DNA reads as TGCAGTGCTAGCAGGCGGGTAGCAGATACGCAGTATTTT.

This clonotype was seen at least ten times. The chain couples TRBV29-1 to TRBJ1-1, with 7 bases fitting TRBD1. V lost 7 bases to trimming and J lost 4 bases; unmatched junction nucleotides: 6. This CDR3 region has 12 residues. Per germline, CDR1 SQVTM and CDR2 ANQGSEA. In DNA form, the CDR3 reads TGCAGCGCCGAAGAGGGGGCCACTGAAGCTTTCTTT. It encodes CSAEEGATEAFF.

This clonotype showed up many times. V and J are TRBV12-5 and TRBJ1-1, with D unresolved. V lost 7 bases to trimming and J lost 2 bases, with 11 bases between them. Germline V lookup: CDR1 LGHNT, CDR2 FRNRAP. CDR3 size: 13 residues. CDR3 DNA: TGTGCTAGTGAGCCGGAGACCAACACTGAAGCTTTCTTT. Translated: CASEPETNTEAFF.

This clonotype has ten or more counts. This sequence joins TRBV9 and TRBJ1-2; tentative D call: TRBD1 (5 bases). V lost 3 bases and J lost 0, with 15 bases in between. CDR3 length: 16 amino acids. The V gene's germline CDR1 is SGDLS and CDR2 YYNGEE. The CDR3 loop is CASSAGDSPANYGYTF. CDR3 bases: TGTGCCAGCAGCGCTGGGGACTCCCCAGCTAACTATGGCTACACCTTC.

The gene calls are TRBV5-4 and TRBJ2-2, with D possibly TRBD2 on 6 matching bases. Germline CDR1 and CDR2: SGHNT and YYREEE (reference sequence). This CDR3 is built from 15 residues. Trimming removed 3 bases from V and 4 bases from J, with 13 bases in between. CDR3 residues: CASSSGTHSTGELFF. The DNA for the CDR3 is TGTGCCAGCAGCTCCGGGACTCACAGCACCGGGGAGCTGTTTTTT.

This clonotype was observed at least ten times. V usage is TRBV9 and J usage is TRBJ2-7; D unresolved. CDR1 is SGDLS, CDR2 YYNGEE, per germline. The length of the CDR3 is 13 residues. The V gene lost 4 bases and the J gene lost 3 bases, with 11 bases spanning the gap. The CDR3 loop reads CASSPPWGYEQYF. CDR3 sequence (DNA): TGTGCCAGCAGCCCACCTTGGGGCTACGAGCAGTACTTC.